A selection of T cell receptor beta chains follows, all from one sample in a study of tumour-infiltrating T cells in Burkitt lymphoma. The table came from immunoSEQ multiplex PCR; TCRdb's copy has only in-frame clones and leaves some out. This table has 5,000 to 7,000 clones, 8% to 10% appearing once. Specimen: tumor tissue. The receptors originated from a human donor with diffuse large B-cell lymphoma. Both conserved end residues are part of each CDR3. Each record gives: J gene, CDR3 length, D gene, V gene, clone size, CDR3 protein, CDR3 DNA. A D gene is named only where the DNA matches it firmly. Clone size is shown for a subset of rows, as once, few, many or a class of expanded clone.

TRBJ1-5	13	TRBD1	TRBV30	few	CAWNRGQGQPQHF	TGTGCCTGGAACAGGGGGCAAGGCCAGCCCCAGCATTTT
TRBJ1-2	14	TRBD1	TRBV29-1	NA	CSVQMAGGNYGYTF	TGCAGCGTCCAGATGGCAGGGGGTAACTATGGCTACACCTTC
TRBJ2-7	15	TRBD2	TRBV19	NA	CASSTGLAGNYEQYF	TGTGCCAGTAGTACCGGACTAGCCGGCAATTACGAGCAGTACTTC
TRBJ1-1	14	NA	TRBV10-3	few	CAIRDSEMNTEAFF	TGTGCCATCAGGGACAGCGAAATGAACACTGAAGCTTTCTTT
TRBJ1-2	19	NA	TRBV21-1	NA	CASSKGLPVQKGGNYGYTF	TGTGCCAGCAGCAAAGGATTGCCGGTACAGAAAGGGGGCAACTATGGCTACACCTTC
TRBJ2-2	15	NA	TRBV5-5	NA	CASSVAGRNTGELFF	TGTGCCAGCAGCGTGGCAGGGAGGAACACCGGGGAGCTGTTTTTT
TRBJ2-2	13	NA	TRBV19	few	CASSIPNTGELFF	TGTGCCAGTAGTATCCCGAACACCGGGGAGCTGTTTTTT
TRBJ2-1	16	TRBD2	TRBV7-9	few	CASSLYVRWEGNEQFF	TGTGCCAGCAGCTTATACGTGCGGTGGGAGGGGAATGAGCAGTTCTTC
TRBJ2-1	15	TRBD2	TRBV10-1	few	CASSAQRGDHNEQFF	TGCGCCAGCAGTGCTCAGCGGGGGGACCACAATGAGCAGTTCTTC
TRBJ1-2	14	NA	TRBV19	NA	CASSIETTGHGYTF	TGTGCCAGTAGTATCGAAACAACAGGGCATGGCTACACCTTC
TRBJ1-3	14	NA	TRBV9	few	CASSVEGSENTIYF	TGTGCCAGCAGCGTAGAAGGCTCTGAAAACACCATATATTTT
TRBJ2-1	14	TRBD1	TRBV11-2	NA	CASSALDRLREQFF	TGTGCCAGCAGCGCCCTGGACAGGTTACGCGAGCAGTTCTTC
TRBJ1-1	14	NA	TRBV30	few	CACDSLRWNTEAFF	TGTGCTTGCGACAGCCTCCGGTGGAACACTGAAGCTTTCTTT
TRBJ1-5	14	NA	TRBV5-8	few	CASSRRGSNQPQHF	TGTGCCAGCAGCCGGAGGGGCAGCAATCAGCCCCAGCATTTT
TRBJ2-7	15	TRBD1	TRBV30	NA	CAWSVGTGGYYEQYF	TGTGCCTGGAGTGTAGGGACAGGGGGCTACTACGAGCAGTACTTC
TRBJ1-2	15	TRBD1	TRBV4-1	NA	CASSQDIRGHGGYTF	TGCGCCAGCAGCCAAGATATAAGGGGGCACGGTGGCTACACCTTC